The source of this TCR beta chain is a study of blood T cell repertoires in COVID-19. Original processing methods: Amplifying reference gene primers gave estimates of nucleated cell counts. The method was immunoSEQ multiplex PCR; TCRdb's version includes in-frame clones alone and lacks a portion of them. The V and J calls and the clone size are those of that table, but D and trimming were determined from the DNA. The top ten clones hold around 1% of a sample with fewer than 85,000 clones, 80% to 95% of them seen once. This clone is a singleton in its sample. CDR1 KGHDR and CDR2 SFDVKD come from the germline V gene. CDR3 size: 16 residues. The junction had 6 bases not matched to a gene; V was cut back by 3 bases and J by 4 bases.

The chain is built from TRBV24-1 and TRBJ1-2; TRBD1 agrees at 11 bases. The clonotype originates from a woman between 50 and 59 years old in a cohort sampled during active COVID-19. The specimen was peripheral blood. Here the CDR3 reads CATSDRTGGSGYGYTF. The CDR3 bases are TGTGCCACCAGTGATCGGACAGGGGGCTCGGGCTATGGCTACACCTTC.